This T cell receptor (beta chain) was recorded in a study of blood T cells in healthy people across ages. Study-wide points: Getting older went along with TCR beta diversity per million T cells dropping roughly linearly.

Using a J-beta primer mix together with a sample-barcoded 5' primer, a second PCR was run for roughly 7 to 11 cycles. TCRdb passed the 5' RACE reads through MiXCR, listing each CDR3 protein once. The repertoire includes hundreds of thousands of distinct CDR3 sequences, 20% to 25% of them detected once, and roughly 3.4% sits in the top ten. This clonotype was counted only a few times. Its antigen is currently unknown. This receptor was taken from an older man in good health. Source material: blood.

CDR3 nucleotides: TGTGCCAGCACGCTGGGACTCCGCCAAGAGACCCAGTACTTC. Residues: CASTLGLRQETQYF. The J gene is TRBJ2-5, the V gene TRBV2; perhaps TRBD2 as D (6 bases). The germline V gene encodes CDR1 SNHLY and CDR2 FYNNEI. This CDR3 comprises 14 residues. Trimming took off 7 bases at V and 1 base at J, with 13 bases between the two ends. The full variable domain, its missing parts supplied by reference TRBV2 and TRBJ2-5, is EPEVTQTPSHQVTQMGQEVILRCVPISNHLYFYWYRQILGQKVEFLVSFYNNEISEKSEIFDDQFSVERPDGSNFTLKIRSTKLEDSAMYFCASTLGLRQETQYFGPGTRLLVL.